This T cell receptor (beta chain) was recovered during a study of blood T cell repertoires in COVID-19. With 8 bases clipped from V and 10 bases from J, the junction kept 18 bases outside the gene matches. This CDR3 region has 15 residues. The germline gives CDR1 MDHEN, CDR2 SYDVKM. Study members were between roughly 18 and 100 years old and lived in over 20 US regions. The table came from immunoSEQ multiplex PCR; TCRdb's copy has only in-frame clones and leaves some out. The table has a few hundred thousand clones, less than 95% seen once; the top ten hold roughly 0.66%. The chain employs TRBV28 and TRBJ1-2, with TRBD1 identical over 8 bases. Specimen: PBMCs or T cells enriched from blood (not recorded which). The sequence came from a man between 18 and 29 years old who had recovered from COVID-19. CDR3 amino acids: CASGIRDRPYLHYTF. In DNA form, the CDR3 reads TGTGCCAGCGGTATACGGGACAGGCCCTACCTACACTACACCTTC.